This T cell receptor beta chain stems from a study of OX40 agonist ivuxolimab in advanced cancers. CDR1 and CDR2 (germline): LNHDA, SQIVND (reference sequence). The CDR3 is made up of 16 amino acids. The V gene end was trimmed by 1 base and the J gene end by 2 bases; junction bases not matched to a gene: 3. Libraries were prepared by immunoSEQ multiplex PCR; TCRdb keeps only in-frame clonotypes and omits some of them. The table records 39,000 or so clones, 75% to 90% of them present only once. Source: CD4+ or CD8+ T cells sorted from blood, taken in a trial of the OX40 agonist ivuxolimab. The chain joins TRBV19 to TRBJ2-4, with 9 bases lining up with TRBD2. The sequence derives from an adult with an advanced solid tumor such as melanoma, head and neck, liver or kidney cancer. CDR3 sequence reads: CASSIGLAGTKNIQYF. DNA for the CDR3: TGTGCCAGTAGTATAGGGCTAGCGGGAACCAAAAACATTCAGTACTTC. The full variable domain, with the rest looked up from reference TRBV19 and TRBJ2-4, is DGGITQSPKYLFRKEGQNVTLSCEQNLNHDAMYWYRQDPGQGLRLIYYSQIVNDFQKGDIAEGYSVSREKKESFPLTVTSAQKNPTAFYLCASSIGLAGTKNIQYFGAGTRLSVL.